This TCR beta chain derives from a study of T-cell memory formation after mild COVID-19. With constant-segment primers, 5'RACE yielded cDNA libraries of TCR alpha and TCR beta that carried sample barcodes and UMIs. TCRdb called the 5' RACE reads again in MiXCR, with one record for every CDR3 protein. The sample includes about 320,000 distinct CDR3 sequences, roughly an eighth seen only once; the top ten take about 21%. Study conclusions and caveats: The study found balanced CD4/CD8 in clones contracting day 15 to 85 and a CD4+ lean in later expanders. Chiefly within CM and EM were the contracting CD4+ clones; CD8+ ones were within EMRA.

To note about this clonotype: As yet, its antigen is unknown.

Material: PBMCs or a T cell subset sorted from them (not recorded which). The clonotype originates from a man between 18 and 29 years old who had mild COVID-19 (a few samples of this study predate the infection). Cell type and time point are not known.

CDR3: CASSSTGRAEYYNEQFF. The CDR3 DNA reads as TGTGCCAGCAGCTCTACCGGGAGGGCAGAGTACTACAATGAGCAGTTCTTC. V and J are TRBV7-3 and TRBJ2-1; 8 positions match TRBD2. Germline lookup yields CDR1 SGHTA and CDR2 FQGTGA. This CDR3 is built from 17 residues. The J segment lost 3 bases and the V segment lost 4 bases, leaving 11 bases of the junction unmatched.